Shown below are 27 T cell receptor beta chains from a single sample sequenced in a study of blood T cells in healthy people across ages. A second PCR, run for roughly 7 to 11 cycles, used a sample-barcoded 5' primer plus a J-beta primer mix. MiXCR was run by TCRdb on the 5' RACE reads, yielding one entry per CDR3 protein. The sample contains more than 900,000 distinct CDR3 sequences, about 28% of which appear only once. This sample also belongs to another study, concerning T cells of mothers and their children.

Input material: blood. Every receptor here comes from a woman aged 35 to 49 in good health.

The chain uses TRBV24-1 and TRBJ2-6, with 8 bases identical to TRBD2. CDR3 length: 21 residues. V lost 4 bases to trimming and J lost 0 bases; unmatched junction nucleotides: 16. Looked up from germline, CDR1 is KGHDR and CDR2 is SFDVKD. The CDR3 protein is CATSDRGGLRDTHSGANVLTF. The CDR3 DNA is TGTGCCACCAGTGACCGCGGGGGGCTCCGGGACACCCACTCTGGGGCCAACGTCCTGACTTTC.

This clonotype was counted many times. The CDR3 nucleotides are TGCGCCAGCAGCTTCCCACTGAGGCGGGACATCCCAGAGACCCAGTACTTC. It codes for CASSFPLRRDIPETQYF. V and J are TRBV5-1 and TRBJ2-5; D tentatively fits TRBD1 or TRBD2 (6 bases each). This CDR3 has 17 amino acids. Germline V CDR1 and CDR2: SGHRS, YFSETQ. Between the trimmed V and J ends, which lost 2 bases and 4 bases, there was a span of 21 bases.

This rearrangement joins TRBV18 to TRBJ1-2; D not certain. The CDR3 is 13 amino acids. The ends were cut back, 2 bases at V and 6 bases at J, with 10 bases in the middle. Per the germline V gene, CDR1 is KGHSH and CDR2 is LQKENI. CDR3 coding DNA: TGTGCCAGCTCACCAGCCCGTGGGGATGGCTACACCTTC. Translating gives CASSPARGDGYTF.

Turning to this clonotype: The junction shows a germline mismatch at one end, possibly a read error. V is TRBV9 and J is TRBJ1-4; tentative D call: TRBD1 (6 bases). CDR1 is SGDLS, CDR2 YYNGEE, per germline. The CDR3 length is 15 residues. The CDR3 is CASSVGTAPNEKRFF. As DNA, the CDR3 is TGTGCCAGCAGCGTAGGGACAGCTCCTAATGAAAAACGGTTTTTT.

This clonotype came up many times. The chain uses TRBV5-4 and TRBJ1-2, with a possible D match to TRBD1 (6 bases). Trimming left V 4 bases short and J 5 bases short, with 18 bases between. CDR1 and CDR2 from the germline V gene are SGHNT and YYREEE (reference sequence). CDR3 size: 15 residues. The CDR3 reads CASSDRQGGLYGYTF. DNA of the CDR3: TGTGCCAGCAGCGACCGACAAGGGGGTTTGTATGGCTACACCTTC.

V is TRBV5-1 and J is TRBJ2-3; D is unresolved. Germline V CDR1 and CDR2: SGHRS, YFSETQ. Trimming cost V 3 bases and J 6 bases, with 17 bases left between them. This CDR3 spans 15 amino acids. CDR3 sequence: CASSSRGREIDTQYF. CDR3 nucleotides: TGCGCCAGCAGCTCCCGTGGCCGCGAAATTGATACGCAGTATTTT.

This clonotype was counted ten times or more. The V and J genes are TRBV27 and TRBJ2-1; 7 bases line up with TRBD2. Germline CDR1 MNHEY, CDR2 SMNVEV (reference sequence). The CDR3 sequence is 14 residues long. Losses at the gene ends were 7 bases for V and 0 bases for J; bases not matched to a gene: 3. The CDR3 loop reads CASTRGGSYNEQFF. In DNA form, the CDR3 reads TGTGCCAGCACCCGCGGGGGCTCCTACAATGAGCAGTTCTTC.

This clonotype has just a few counts. The chain uses TRBV6-4 and TRBJ1-6; D is ambiguous. V gave up 7 bases and J gave up 14 bases, with 21 bases separating them. CDR3 size: 14 residues. In germline, CDR1 is MRHNA, CDR2 SNTAGT. The CDR3 loop is CASNDEIMGTALHF. The CDR3 DNA reads as TGTGCCAGCAACGACGAAATAATGGGTACGGCCCTCCACTTT.

The sample holds a few counts of this clonotype. The V gene is TRBV9, the J gene TRBJ2-7; D call uncertain. Germline lookup yields CDR1 SGDLS and CDR2 YYNGEE. Trimming took off 3 bases at V and 1 base at J, with 5 bases between the two ends. The CDR3 extends over 12 amino acids. CDR3 protein: CASSDESYEQYF. CDR3 nucleotide sequence: TGTGCCAGCAGCGACGAGTCCTACGAGCAGTACTTC. Based on the CDR3 plus reference TRBV9 and TRBJ2-7, the full variable domain is DSGVTQTPKHLITATGQRVTLRCSPRSGDLSVYWYQQSLDQGLQFLIQYYNGEERAKGNILERFSAQQFPDLHSELNLSSLELGDSALYFCASSDESYEQYFGPGTRLTVT.

At least ten counts were recorded for this clonotype. The chain combines TRBV9 with TRBJ2-1; D remains unclear. Trimming pared 0 bases from V and 4 bases from J, leaving 11 bases between. CDR3 size: 15 residues. Germline CDR1 reads SGDLS; CDR2 reads YYNGEE. The CDR3 coding sequence is TGTGCCAGCAGCGTAGGTACGAACTCGTACAATGAGCAGTTCTTC. It codes for CASSVGTNSYNEQFF. The whole variable domain, filled in from reference TRBV9 and TRBJ2-1, reads DSGVTQTPKHLITATGQRVTLRCSPRSGDLSVYWYQQSLDQGLQFLIQYYNGEERAKGNILERFSAQQFPDLHSELNLSSLELGDSALYFCASSVGTNSYNEQFFGPGTRLTVL.

Note on this clonotype: A much bigger clone sits one base away, suggesting this may be a read error. V gene TRBV10-3 combines with J gene TRBJ2-5; 9 bases fit TRBD1. The J call may not be correct, given that the DNA end is closer to TRBJ2-7. Germline V gene sequence: CDR1 ENHRY, CDR2 SYGVKD. The CDR3 spans 14 residues. The CDR3 coding sequence is TGTGCCATCAGTGAGGCCGGACAGGGGACCGAGCAGTACTTC. Its protein product is CAISEAGQGTEQYF.

This clonotype has just a few counts. The rearrangement joins TRBV4-1 to TRBJ2-2; no firm D call. Germline lookup yields CDR1 MGHRA and CDR2 YSYEKL. The CDR3 is made up of 16 amino acids. Trimming cost V 6 bases and J 5 bases, with 19 bases left between them. CDR3 region: CASSSPRQSLTGELFF. In nucleotides, the CDR3 is TGCGCCAGCAGTTCACCGCGACAATCGTTGACCGGGGAGCTGTTTTTT.

This clonotype was detected ten times or more. The V and J genes are TRBV4-3 and TRBJ1-3; D is unclear. The ends were cut back, 1 base at V and 4 bases at J, with 11 bases in the middle. The CDR3 runs 15 residues. In germline, CDR1 is LGHNA, CDR2 YSLEER. CDR3 amino acids: CASSQAGFGGNTIYF. In nucleotides, the CDR3 is TGCGCCAGCAGCCAAGCGGGATTTGGGGGAAACACCATATATTTT.

The chain is built from TRBV14 and TRBJ2-2; D remains ambiguous. CDR3 length equals 16 residues. V was cut by 0 bases and J by 3 bases, with 11 bases left in between. Germline CDR1 reads SGHDN; CDR2 reads FVKESK. The CDR3 DNA reads as TGTGCCAGCAGCCAAGAGCGGTTCTTGGACACCGGGGAGCTGTTTTTT. The encoded protein is CASSQERFLDTGELFF.

The chain is built from TRBV7-6 and TRBJ1-5, with D hard to call. V lost 0 bases and J lost 9, with 9 bases in between. CDR1 is SGHVS, CDR2 FNYEAQ, per germline. This CDR3 is 13 amino acids long. The CDR3 DNA is TGTGCCAGCAGCTTAGCGCCGTTGTCGCCCCAGCATTTT. Protein sequence: CASSLAPLSPQHF.

This clonotype was detected many times. The V and J genes are TRBV7-9 and TRBJ2-7; no reliable D call. Looked up from germline, CDR1 is SEHNR and CDR2 is FQNEAQ (reference sequence). V was shortened by 5 bases and J by 3 bases, with 11 bases between the two germline ends. The CDR3 is made up of 13 amino acids. CDR3 residues: CASSHVVDYEQYF. CDR3 nucleotides: TGTGCCAGCAGCCACGTGGTAGACTACGAGCAGTACTTC.

The chain recombines TRBV15 with TRBJ2-4, with D possibly being TRBD1 (5 bases). The CDR3 totals 16 residues. From germline, CDR1 is LNHNV and CDR2 YYDKDF (reference sequence). Deletions cut 3 bases from V and 0 bases from J, with 12 bases between. The CDR3 DNA sequence: TGTGCCACCAGCAGTTTGACAGCCATAGCCAAAAACATTCAGTACTTC. It yields the protein CATSSLTAIAKNIQYF.

This clonotype has ten or more counts. The rearrangement links TRBV6-2 or TRBV6-3 to TRBJ2-7, with D perhaps matching TRBD2 (5 bases). Germline CDR1 MNHEY, CDR2 SVGEGT. Trimming left V 4 bases short and J 2 bases short, with 9 bases between. This CDR3 contains 13 residues. The CDR3 nucleotides are TGTGCCAGCAGTTCGGGGAGCACCTACGAGCAGTACTTC. It translates to CASSSGSTYEQYF.

This clonotype was counted a few times. The junction shows a germline mismatch at one end, possibly a read error. The chain uses TRBV3-1 and TRBJ2-7, with D hard to call. This CDR3 has 16 amino acids. The germline V gene encodes CDR1 LGHDT and CDR2 YNNKEL (reference sequence). The CDR3 loop reads CASRQESLEGIYEQYF. The CDR3 nucleotides are TGTGCCAGCAGACAAGAAAGCCTCGAAGGAATCTACGAGCAGTACTTC.

This clonotype was counted many times. A read error may produce the germline difference seen at one junction end. V usage is TRBV5-1 and J usage is TRBJ2-7, with D maybe TRBD1 (6 bases). Germline V CDR1 and CDR2: SGHRS, YFSETQ. There are 13 residues in the CDR3. The chain's CDR3 is CASSRDNSYEQYF. The CDR3 DNA reads as TGTGCCAGCAGCCGGGACAACTCCTACGAGCAGTACTTC.

This chain uses TRBV20-1 with TRBJ1-1; no clear D gene. Trimming took off 4 bases at V and 0 bases at J, with 15 bases between the two ends. The CDR3 spans 15 residues. The V gene's germline CDR1 is DFQATT and CDR2 SNEGSKA (reference sequence). The CDR3 nucleotides are TGCAGTGCTAACACCCCCAGCGCTATGAACACTGAAGCTTTCTTT. This gives the protein CSANTPSAMNTEAFF.

This clonotype was counted many times. This chain connects TRBV20-1 to TRBJ2-7, with D maybe TRBD2 (5 bases). Trimming took off 2 bases at V and 5 bases at J, with 7 bases between the two ends. Germline loops: CDR1 DFQATT, CDR2 SNEGSKA (reference sequence). The CDR3 is 11 amino acids. The CDR3 coding sequence is TGCAGTGCTAGAAACGGGGACGAGCAGTACTTC. This encodes CSARNGDEQYF.

The genes are TRBV3-1 and TRBJ1-2; no reliable D call. Germline loops: CDR1 LGHDT, CDR2 YNNKEL (reference sequence). V lost 0 bases and J lost 5, with 10 bases in between. The CDR3 spans 14 residues. CDR3 DNA sequence: TGTGCCAGCAGCCAAGATATCCCCGGGTATGGCTACACCTTC. This encodes CASSQDIPGYGYTF.

The table lists this clonotype with a few counts. CDR3 protein: CASSRELNTEAFF. Here the CDR3 DNA reads TGTGCCAGCAGCCGTGAGTTGAACACTGAAGCTTTCTTT. J is TRBJ1-1 and V is TRBV7-2; unclear D gene. The V end was cut by 5 bases, the J end by 0 bases, with 7 bases between. The CDR3 totals 13 residues. Germline V gene data show CDR1 as SGHTA and CDR2 as FQGNSA. The variable domain in full, completed from reference TRBV7-2 and TRBJ1-1, reads GAGVSQSPSNKVTEKGKDVELRCDPISGHTALYWYRQSLGQGLEFLIYFQGNSAPDKSGLPSDRFSAERTGGSVSTLTIQRTQQEDSAVYLCASSRELNTEAFFGQGTRLTVV.

This clonotype was seen repeatedly, ten times or more. The chain couples TRBV12-3 or TRBV12-4 to TRBJ1-5; tentative D call: TRBD1 (5 bases). Trimming took off 1 base at V and 3 bases at J, with 10 bases between the two ends. The CDR3 totals 15 residues. Written as DNA, the CDR3 is TGTGCCAGCAGTTTAGGAGGGGTCCCCAATCAGCCCCAGCATTTT. It is translated as CASSLGGVPNQPQHF.

This clonotype was detected a few times. The chain links TRBV9 to TRBJ2-6; D is undetermined. The germline V and J ends were trimmed by 0 bases and 4 bases, with 5 bases remaining between them. This CDR3 contains 14 residues. Germline-derived CDR1 and CDR2 are SGDLS and YYNGEE. CDR3 loop: CASSVGVGANVLTF. The CDR3 DNA follows: TGTGCCAGCAGCGTAGGGGTCGGGGCCAACGTCCTGACTTTC. The full variable domain, its missing parts supplied by reference TRBV9 and TRBJ2-6, is DSGVTQTPKHLITATGQRVTLRCSPRSGDLSVYWYQQSLDQGLQFLIQYYNGEERAKGNILERFSAQQFPDLHSELNLSSLELGDSALYFCASSVGVGANVLTFGAGSRLTVL.

Concerning this clonotype itself: It may be a read error: a sequence one base away is much more abundant. This chain connects TRBV2 to TRBJ1-1; D unresolved. Germline assignment: CDR1 SNHLY and CDR2 FYNNEI. CDR3 length: 14 residues. V shed 1 base and J shed 2 bases, with 8 bases lying between them. CDR3 sequence: CASSEGGINTEAFF. In nucleotides, the CDR3 is TGTGCCAGCAGTGAAGGAGGGATAAACACTGAAGCTTTCTTT.